This TCR beta chain was captured by sequencing in a study of cytomegalovirus exposure and HLA in healthy donors. Whole-study findings and limits: A likely sequencing artifact accounted for one observed cluster of highly shared sequence variants.

Concerning this clone: What it binds is unknown.

The CDR3 extends over 15 amino acids. Losses at the gene ends were 2 bases for V and 3 bases for J; bases not matched to a gene: 5. Germline CDR1 GTSNPN, CDR2 SVGIG (reference sequence). The PCR ran on 60 Vbeta and 13 Jbeta primers. The protocol was immunoSEQ multiplex PCR, while the TCRdb copy is restricted to in-frame clones and leaves out a portion. The table has roughly 150,000 clones, approximately 88% seen once; the top ten hold 1% to 1.5%. The chain joins TRBV30 to TRBJ1-2, with TRBD1 identical over 11 bases. The sequenced material came from PBMCs. This sequence originates from a boy between 2 and 10 years old in good health and CMV-seronegative. CDR3: CAWSHGTGGYYGYTF. The CDR3 DNA reads TGTGCCTGGAGTCACGGGACAGGGGGTTACTATGGCTACACCTTC.